The source of this TCR beta chain is a study of T cells in Graves' hyperthyroidism and ophthalmopathy. General observations from the study: Ophthalmopathy prediction by the model preceded onset by a median roughly 6 months. Most thyroid clonotypes that were expanded above 0.001 also turned up in blood. Stable hyperthyroidism was told apart from ophthalmopathy by a model built on 13 V-J features.

This clonotype was counted once. Its antigen is currently unknown. Diagnostic decisions used clinical symptoms, serum thyroxine and TRAb, thyroid ultrasound and orbital computed tomography. The germline CDR1 and CDR2 sequences are ENHRY and SYGVKD. V was clipped by 7 bases and J by 0 bases; unmatched bases: 6. The CDR3 is 15 residues long. Amplification yielded TCR beta CDR3 regions, with RNA transcripts as the source. A first-round RT-PCR of the TCR CDR3 used the HTBI primer set. TCRdb itself ran the multiplex PCR reads through MiXCR, one entry per CDR3 protein. In the table there are 480,000 or so distinct CDR3 sequences, 46% of which are singletons.

This receptor was obtained from an adult woman with Graves' disease, either hyperthyroidism or ophthalmopathy (not recorded which). V gene TRBV10-3 combines with J gene TRBJ1-3; 7 positions agree with TRBD1. The sample consisted of peripheral blood or thyroid tissue (not recorded which). The CDR3 loop reads CAIIGTDDSGNTIYF. The DNA of the CDR3 is TGTGCCATCATAGGGACAGACGACTCTGGAAACACCATATATTTT.